This entry features one T cell receptor (beta chain) sequence. Clones were read by immunoSEQ multiplex PCR, and TCRdb kept only the in-frame ones, dropping some. The sample has 64,000 or so clones, over 70% seen once. The data belong to a study of pediatric ulcerative colitis. The CDR3 has 16 amino acids. Losses at the gene ends were 2 bases for V and 3 bases for J; bases not matched to a gene: 8. CDR1 is PRHDT and CDR2 is FYEKMQ in the germline V gene (reference sequence). This TCR was recovered from a boy between 10 and 17 years old with moderate ulcerative colitis. Sequencing was carried out using blood. The rearrangement joins TRBV13 to TRBJ1-1; 8 bases match TRBD1. CDR3 loop: CASSLSPDRGYTEAFF. In nucleotides, the CDR3 is TGTGCCAGCAGCTTAAGCCCCGACAGGGGCTACACTGAAGCTTTCTTT.